This TCR beta chain originates from a study of blood T cell repertoires in COVID-19 (dated by TCRdb to the early 2020s). Study-wide context: Samples from collaborators originated in the United States, Italy and Spain and spanned both the acute and convalescent phases of COVID-19. A de-identified subject ID, COVID-19 status, age in years and sex were almost always included in the sample metadata. Deeply sampled blood TCRbeta repertoires from subjects exposed to, actively infected with, or recovered from COVID-19 were included in the dataset. Where available, HLA class I and class II types were obtained from metadata supplied by the sample provider rather than from assay-based typing. The prospective study material was composed of cDNA or gDNA derived from T cells, B-cell-depleted T cells, or PBMCs. The repertoires were released in a freely available public database meant as a resource for research on the immune response to SARS-CoV-2. The samples were drawn from the first 160 participants of the ongoing ImmuneRACE study and from 1,254 subjects provided by 6 global collaborators.

The V and J ends are trimmed by 7 bases and 3 bases, leaving 9 bases between them. The CDR3 sequence holds 11 residues, the cysteine and phenylalanine included. Only CDR3 DNA is held: 33 bases, read in frame from base 1. CDR1 and CDR2 are read off the germline V gene (reference sequence) as GTSNPN and SVGIG. Worth noting for this clone: Its antigen remains undetermined. The input lacks base qualities; no much larger clone sits a single base away.

Beyond this particular receptor, the publication reports: The amount of clinical and demographic metadata varied by source and participant and was provided uncurated.

Whole blood was collected in K2EDTA tubes by collaborating institutions according to the institutions' own protocols. For TCRbeta analysis, collaborators shipped samples in one of three forms: frozen whole blood, isolated PBMCs, or DNA extracted from either of those sample types. The immunoSEQ Assay, a bias-controlled multiplex PCR, was used to amplify TCRbeta CDR3 regions from genomic DNA. The original methods were these. Nucleated cell counts per sample were estimated from amplification of reference gene primers within the assay. Sequence reads were collapsed and filtered to measure the absolute abundance of every unique TCRbeta CDR3 rearrangement. Productive Simpson clonality was computed per sample as the square root of Simpson's diversity index over productive rearrangements. Sourced from immuneACCESS, this table was stored by TCRdb with only in-frame sequences that have V and J called. A share of the clones is absent; for the studies checked, an unresolved V gene accounts for under half, and the remainder has no known explanation. Clone size and the V and J calls come from that table; the DNA yielded D and trimming. Counted in this sample were some 190,000 clones; approximately 85% of them appeared once. 6.5% to 10% of the sample comes from the top ten.

Sequenced: peripheral blood. The chain was built from TRBV30 and TRBJ1-1, with TRBD1 tentatively as D gene (5 bases match). The source of this sequence is a woman aged 60-70 years with acute or convalescent COVID-19. The base sequence is TGTGCCTCCTGGGGCCACACTGAAGCTTTCTTT. This sequence encodes CASWGHTEAFF. With all but the CDR3 taken from the reference TRBV30 and TRBJ1-1 genes, the full variable domain is: SQTIHQWPATLVQPVGSPLSLECTVEGTSNPNLYWYRQAAGRGLQLLFYSVGIGQISSEVPQNLSASRPQDRQFILSSKKLLLSDSGFYLCASWGHTEAFFGQGTRLTVV.